Listed below are T cell receptor beta chains from one sample, sequenced in a study of T cell repertoires in cytomegalovirus infection. A single record per CDR3 protein comes from TCRdb applying MiXCR to the reads. Seen here are under 350,000 distinct CDR3 sequences, about 8.8% observed once, and the top ten hold less than 3%. Sequences were obtained from PBMCs. These receptors all stem from a human donor in good health (CMV status not recorded). Some clones in this sample may be carry-over from other donors' samples. CDR3s include the opening cysteine and the closing phenylalanine or tryptophan. The order of the fields is clone size, V gene, D gene, J gene, CDR3 protein, CDR3 DNA. D genes are given only for firm matches. A row's size may be missing; if present it is once, few, many or a size class.

abundance: many
v_gene: TRBV2
d_gene: NA
j_gene: TRBJ2-3
CDR3aa: CASREIARDTQYF
CDR3nt: TGTGCCAGCAGGGAAATAGCTAGAGATACGCAGTATTTT

abundance: many
v_gene: TRBV7-7
d_gene: NA
j_gene: TRBJ2-1
CDR3aa: CASSLERGEQFF
CDR3nt: TGTGCTAGCAGCTTAGAGCGCGGTGAGCAGTTCTTC

abundance: many
v_gene: TRBV7-8
d_gene: NA
j_gene: TRBJ1-5
CDR3aa: CASSPQTVVKNQPQHF
CDR3nt: TGTGCCAGCAGCCCTCAGACTGTCGTTAAGAATCAGCCCCAGCATTTT

abundance: once
v_gene: TRBV2
d_gene: NA
j_gene: TRBJ2-1
CDR3aa: CASNPTDSSYNEQFF
CDR3nt: TGTGCCAGCAATCCGACAGATAGCTCCTACAATGAGCAGTTCTTC

abundance: many
v_gene: TRBV20-1
d_gene: NA
j_gene: TRBJ2-3
CDR3aa: CSARIGSTDTQYF
CDR3nt: TGCAGTGCTCGGATAGGCAGCACAGATACGCAGTATTTT

abundance: NA
v_gene: TRBV29-1
d_gene: NA
j_gene: TRBJ1-1
CDR3aa: CSVEVGSSWAFF
CDR3nt: TGCAGCGTTGAAGTCGGATCGTCTTGGGCTTTCTTT

abundance: NA
v_gene: TRBV20-1
d_gene: NA
j_gene: TRBJ2-3
CDR3aa: CTTGVDTQYF
CDR3nt: TGCACCACCGGGGTTGATACGCAGTATTTT

abundance: few
v_gene: TRBV29-1
d_gene: TRBD1
j_gene: TRBJ2-7
CDR3aa: CSVGGTDSSYEQYF
CDR3nt: TGCAGCGTTGGGGGGACAGATAGCTCCTACGAGCAGTACTTC

abundance: many
v_gene: TRBV5-4
d_gene: TRBD2
j_gene: TRBJ2-3
CDR3aa: CASSSAGGTDTQYF
CDR3nt: TGTGCCAGCAGCTCAGCGGGGGGCACAGATACGCAGTATTTT

abundance: NA
v_gene: TRBV20-1
d_gene: TRBD1
j_gene: TRBJ1-4
CDR3aa: CSARDPTGAGEKLFF
CDR3nt: TGCAGTGCTAGAGATCCTACAGGGGCTGGAGAAAAACTGTTTTTT